This TCR beta chain came from a study of T cell responses to AZD1222 COVID-19 vaccine (TCRdb year 2021). For the study in its entirety: AZD1222 recipients given second doses at about 4 weeks or at about 12 weeks were pooled, since spike-specific TCR depth and breadth were not found to differ between the two schedules. A total of about 230 trial participants underwent TCR sequencing, of whom about 210 received two doses of AZD1222 and 26 received two doses of the MenACWY control vaccine. Trial participants were enrolled by age into 18-55, 56-69 and 70-plus year subgroups, with 148, 28 and 57 TCR-sequenced participants respectively.

A word on this clone: This clone's antigen is unknown. Base quality data are lacking; no much larger clone is found one base away.

Reading the label with the study, this specimen's time point is: baseline before first vaccination. Vaccinee samples came from UK trials COV001 and COV002, including a single-blind randomized controlled phase 2/3 trial of AZD1222 (ChAdOx1 nCoV-19) in healthy adults. For TCRbeta chain sequencing, PBMC samples were collected from trial participants at day 0 and at day 28 after the second dose. Study-wide findings and limitations: Participants were mostly white British, with more females than males. The authors suggested clonal diversity may have been underestimated. Epitopes outside the regions mutated in the B.1.351 and B.1.1.7 variants were reportedly recognized by nearly half of the unique spike-specific TCRs. In the small 56-69-year group, the increase in depth fell short of significance, most likely because of low power. No day 14 peak-response samples were available, so repertoires were characterized only after the peak T cell response. CD4 TCRs associated with the vaccine covered the entire spike protein, and the dominant responses were in regions 160-218 and 743-854. After two AZD1222 doses, both the breadth and the depth of spike-specific TCRs were significantly higher than at day 0 and than in MenACWY recipients. Conclusions about previously exposed vaccinees were limited because only six or seven AZD1222 recipients were SARS-CoV-2 seropositive at baseline.

Taken from cysteine to phenylalanine, the CDR3 has 12 residues. Only the CDR3 DNA is retained, 36 bases long and in frame from the first base. As encoded in the germline V gene, CDR1 is MNHEY while CDR2 is SVGAGI. The CDR3 regions of human TCRbeta chains were analyzed by immunosequencing. In the paper's pipeline: TCRs in the repertoires were compared against a reference library of SARS-CoV-2-specific TCRs that had been generated with the MIRA antigen-specificity platform. Breadth was defined as the fraction of unique TCRs that were SARS-CoV-2-associated, and depth was defined as the fraction of total T cells that were SARS-CoV-2-associated. Using the MIRA data, each spike-specific TCR was assigned both to the spike region to which the TCR was reactive and to a CD4 or CD8 class. Log10-transformed breadth and depth values were compared by one-way ANOVA with Sidak's multiple comparisons tests. TCRdb's version of the immuneACCESS table is confined to in-frame rearrangements and falls short of the full clone set. An unresolved V gene accounts for under half of the shortfall where checked; the remainder is of unknown origin. The DNA gave D and trimming, while V, J and clone size come from that table. Present in this sample are tens of thousands of clones, roughly 90% of which were seen just once. Clones ranked in the top ten supply roughly 5.2% of the sample.

This sample comprised peripheral blood, obtained on day 0 of AZD1222 vaccination. The rearranged segments are TRBV6-5 and TRBJ1-4; 5 matching bases give a weak D call of TRBD1. The sequence was obtained from an adult in good health. CDR3 protein: CVTGGLNEKLFF. The nucleotides read TGTGTTACCGGGGGACTTAATGAAAAACTGTTTTTT.